This T cell receptor (beta chain) emerged from a study of shared clonotypes between healthy human individuals. Worth noting for this clone: The identical CDR3 is also encoded by other nucleotide sequences in the sample.

The method was immunoSEQ multiplex PCR; TCRdb's version includes in-frame clones alone and lacks a portion of them. The sample lists about 2.4 million clones, 85% to 95% occurring once. Unmatched junction bases numbered 9, after V lost 0 bases and J lost 4 bases. This CDR3 has 16 amino acids. The germline gives CDR1 SGHRS, CDR2 YFSETQ. The source of this sequence is a man aged 18 to 30 in good health. V usage is TRBV5-1 and J usage is TRBJ2-5, with TRBD2 matching 7 bases. Sequencing used naive CD4+ T cells sorted from blood. Subset: CD45RA+ positively selected. CDR3: CASSLAQRGGRETQYF. The DNA of the CDR3 is TGCGCCAGCAGCTTGGCCCAGCGGGGAGGGCGAGAGACCCAGTACTTC.